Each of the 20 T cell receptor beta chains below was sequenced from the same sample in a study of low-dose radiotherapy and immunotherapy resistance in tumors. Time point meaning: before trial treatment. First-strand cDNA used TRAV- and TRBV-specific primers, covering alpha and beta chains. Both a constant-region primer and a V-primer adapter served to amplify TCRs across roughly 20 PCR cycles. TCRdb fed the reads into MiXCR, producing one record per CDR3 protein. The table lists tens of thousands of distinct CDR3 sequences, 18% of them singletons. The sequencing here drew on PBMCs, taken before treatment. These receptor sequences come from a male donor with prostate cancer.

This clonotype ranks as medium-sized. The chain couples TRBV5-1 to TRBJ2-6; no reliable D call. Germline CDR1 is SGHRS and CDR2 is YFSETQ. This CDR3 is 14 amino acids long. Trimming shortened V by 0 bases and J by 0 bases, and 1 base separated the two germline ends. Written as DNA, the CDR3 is TGCGCCAGCAGCTTGGACTCTGGGGCCAACGTCCTGACTTTC. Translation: CASSLDSGANVLTF.

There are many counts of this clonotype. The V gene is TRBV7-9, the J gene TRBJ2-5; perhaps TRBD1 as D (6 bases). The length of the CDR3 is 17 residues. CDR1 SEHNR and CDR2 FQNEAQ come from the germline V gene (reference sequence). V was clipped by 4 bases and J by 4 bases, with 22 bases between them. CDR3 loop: CASSYTDRVHLRETQYF. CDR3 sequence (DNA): TGTGCCAGCAGCTACACGGACAGAGTTCATTTAAGAGAGACCCAGTACTTC.

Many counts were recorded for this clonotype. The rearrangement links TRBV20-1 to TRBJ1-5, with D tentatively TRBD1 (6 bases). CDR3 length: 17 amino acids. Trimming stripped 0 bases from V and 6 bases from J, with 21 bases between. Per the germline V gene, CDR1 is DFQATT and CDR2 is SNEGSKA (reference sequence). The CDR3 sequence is CSARDQVGGAGIQPQHF. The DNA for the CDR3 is TGCAGTGCTAGAGATCAGGTGGGGGGCGCGGGAATTCAGCCCCAGCATTTT.

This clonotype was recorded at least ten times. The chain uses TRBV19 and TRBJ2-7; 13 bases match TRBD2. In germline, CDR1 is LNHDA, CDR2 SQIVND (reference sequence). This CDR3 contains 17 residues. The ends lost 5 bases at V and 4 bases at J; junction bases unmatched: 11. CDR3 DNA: TGTGCCAGTAGTCACCCGGGACTAGCGGGGTCGCGATACGAGCAGTACTTC. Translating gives CASSHPGLAGSRYEQYF.

The DNA for the CDR3 is TGCAGCGCCACTCCTAGCGGACACAATGAGCAGTTCTTC. Amino acid sequence: CSATPSGHNEQFF. The chain links TRBV29-1 to TRBJ2-1; 7 bases align to TRBD2. Germline trimming cut 7 bases from V and 5 bases from J; bases unmatched to any gene: 8. The germline CDR1 and CDR2 sequences are SQVTM and ANQGSEA. The CDR3 length is 13 residues.

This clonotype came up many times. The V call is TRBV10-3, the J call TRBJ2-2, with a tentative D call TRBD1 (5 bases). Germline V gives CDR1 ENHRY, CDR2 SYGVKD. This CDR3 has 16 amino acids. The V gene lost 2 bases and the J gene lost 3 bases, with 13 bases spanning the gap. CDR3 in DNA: TGTGCCATCAGTGAGAGGGCAGGGCAGGACACCGGGGAGCTGTTTTTT. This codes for CAISERAGQDTGELFF.

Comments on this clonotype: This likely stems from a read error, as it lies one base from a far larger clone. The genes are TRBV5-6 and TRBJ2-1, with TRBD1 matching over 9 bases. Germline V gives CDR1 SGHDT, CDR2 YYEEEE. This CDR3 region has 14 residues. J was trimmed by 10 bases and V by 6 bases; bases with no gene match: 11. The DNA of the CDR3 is TGTGCCAGCAACACAGGGGGCTGGTCCTACGAGCAGTTCTTC. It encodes CASNTGGWSYEQFF.

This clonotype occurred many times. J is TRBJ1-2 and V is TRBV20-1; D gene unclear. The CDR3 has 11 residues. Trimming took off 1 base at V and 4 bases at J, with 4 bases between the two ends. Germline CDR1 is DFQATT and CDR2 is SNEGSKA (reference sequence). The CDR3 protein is CSARGSYGYTF. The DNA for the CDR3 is TGCAGTGCTAGAGGGTCCTATGGCTACACCTTC.

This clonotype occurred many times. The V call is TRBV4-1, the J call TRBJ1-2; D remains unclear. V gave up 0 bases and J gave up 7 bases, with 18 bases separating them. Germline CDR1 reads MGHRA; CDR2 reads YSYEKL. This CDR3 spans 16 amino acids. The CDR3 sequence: CASSQDHRGSVRGYTF. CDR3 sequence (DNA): TGCGCCAGCAGCCAAGATCATCGGGGATCCGTACGTGGCTACACCTTC.

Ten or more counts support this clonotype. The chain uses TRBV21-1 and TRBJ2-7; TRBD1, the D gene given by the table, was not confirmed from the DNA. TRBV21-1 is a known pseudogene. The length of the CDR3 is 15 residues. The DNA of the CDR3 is TGTGCCAGCAGCAATGGACAGGGGGCGTTATACGAGCAGTACTTC. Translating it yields CASSNGQGALYEQYF.

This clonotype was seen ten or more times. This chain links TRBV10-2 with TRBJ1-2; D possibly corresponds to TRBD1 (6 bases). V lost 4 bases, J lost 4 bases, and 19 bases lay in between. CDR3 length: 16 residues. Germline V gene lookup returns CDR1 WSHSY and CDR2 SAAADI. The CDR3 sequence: CASSGRLQGMGYGYTF. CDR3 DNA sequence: TGCGCCAGCAGTGGGAGGTTGCAGGGGATGGGCTATGGCTACACCTTC.

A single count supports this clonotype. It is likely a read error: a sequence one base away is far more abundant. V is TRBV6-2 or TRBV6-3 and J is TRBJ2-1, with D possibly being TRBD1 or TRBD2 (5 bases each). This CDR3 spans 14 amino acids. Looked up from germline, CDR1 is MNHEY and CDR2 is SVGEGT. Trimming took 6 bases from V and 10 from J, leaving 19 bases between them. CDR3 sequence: CASRSGTVQYEQFF. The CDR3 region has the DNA TGTGCCAGCAGGTCCGGGACGGTGCAATACGAGCAGTTCTTC.

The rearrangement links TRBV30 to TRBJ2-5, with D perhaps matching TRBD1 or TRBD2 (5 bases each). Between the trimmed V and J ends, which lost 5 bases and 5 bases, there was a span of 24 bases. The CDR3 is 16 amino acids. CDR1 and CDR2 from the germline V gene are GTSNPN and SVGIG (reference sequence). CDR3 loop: CAWSGGSREGIETQYF. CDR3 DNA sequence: TGTGCCTGGTCCGGAGGCAGCCGTGAGGGGATCGAGACCCAGTACTTC.

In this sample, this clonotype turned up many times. CDR3 in amino acids: CATHDGGWGAEQYF. The CDR3 DNA reads as TGTGCCACCCATGACGGAGGGTGGGGCGCCGAGCAGTACTTC. The rearrangement joins TRBV6-1 to TRBJ2-7; a possible D gene is TRBD2 (6 bases). Trimming removed 10 bases from V and 6 bases from J, with 22 bases in between. Germline V CDR1 and CDR2: MNHNS, SASEGT. The CDR3 is 14 amino acids.

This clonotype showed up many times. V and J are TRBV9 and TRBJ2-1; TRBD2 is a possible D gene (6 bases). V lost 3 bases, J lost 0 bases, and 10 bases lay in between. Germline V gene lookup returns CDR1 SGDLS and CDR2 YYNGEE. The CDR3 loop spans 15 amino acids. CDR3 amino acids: CASSAGTLSYNEQFF. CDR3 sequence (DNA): TGTGCCAGCAGCGCCGGGACTCTCTCCTACAATGAGCAGTTCTTC.

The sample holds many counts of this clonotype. The CDR3 region is CSTEGGGNEQFF. CDR3 in DNA: TGCAGCACCGAGGGAGGAGGGAATGAGCAGTTCTTC. The chain recombines TRBV29-1 with TRBJ2-1; a possible D gene is TRBD2 (6 bases). Germline V gives CDR1 SQVTM, CDR2 ANQGSEA. The CDR3 consists of 12 residues. V lost 8 bases and J 7 bases, leaving 15 bases between the germline ends.

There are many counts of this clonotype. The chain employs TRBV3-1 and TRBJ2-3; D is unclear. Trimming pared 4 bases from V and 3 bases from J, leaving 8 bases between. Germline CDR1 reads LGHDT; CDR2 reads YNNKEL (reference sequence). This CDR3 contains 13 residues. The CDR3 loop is CASSPVGTDTQYF. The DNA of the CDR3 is TGTGCCAGCAGCCCCGTAGGTACAGATACGCAGTATTTT.

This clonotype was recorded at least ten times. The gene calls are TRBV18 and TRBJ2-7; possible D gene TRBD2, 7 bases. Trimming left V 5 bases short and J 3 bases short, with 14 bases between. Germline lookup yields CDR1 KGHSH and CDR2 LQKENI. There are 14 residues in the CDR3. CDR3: CASSEGGGFYEQYF. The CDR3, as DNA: TGTGCCAGCTCAGAGGGAGGGGGATTCTACGAGCAGTACTTC.

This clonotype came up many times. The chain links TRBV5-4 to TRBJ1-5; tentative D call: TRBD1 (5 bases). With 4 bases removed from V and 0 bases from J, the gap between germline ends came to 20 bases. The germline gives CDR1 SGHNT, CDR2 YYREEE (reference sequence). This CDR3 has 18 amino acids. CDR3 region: CASSPTGATSDSNQPQHF. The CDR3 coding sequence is TGTGCCAGCAGCCCAACCGGGGCCACTTCCGATAGCAATCAGCCCCAGCATTTT.

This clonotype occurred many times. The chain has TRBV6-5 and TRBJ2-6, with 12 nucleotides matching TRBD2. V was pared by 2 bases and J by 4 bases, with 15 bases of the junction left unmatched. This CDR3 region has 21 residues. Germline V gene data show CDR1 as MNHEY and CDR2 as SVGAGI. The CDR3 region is CASSYRGTPGLAGSGANVLTF. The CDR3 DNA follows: TGTGCCAGCAGTTACCGGGGAACACCGGGACTAGCGGGCTCGGGGGCCAACGTCCTGACTTTC.